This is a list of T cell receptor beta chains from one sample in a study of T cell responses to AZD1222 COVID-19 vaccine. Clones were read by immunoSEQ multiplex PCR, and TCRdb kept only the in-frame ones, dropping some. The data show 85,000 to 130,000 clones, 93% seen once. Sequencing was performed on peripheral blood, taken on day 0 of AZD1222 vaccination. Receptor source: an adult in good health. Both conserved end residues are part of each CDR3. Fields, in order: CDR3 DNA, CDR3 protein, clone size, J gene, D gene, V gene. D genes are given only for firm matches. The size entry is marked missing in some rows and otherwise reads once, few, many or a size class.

cdr3_nt: TGTGCCAGCAGCCAGGACACCGTTAGGCAGACCCAGTACTTC
cdr3_aa: CASSQDTVRQTQYF
clone_size: -
j_call: TRBJ2-5
d_call: -
v_call: TRBV6-2/TRBV6-3

cdr3_nt: TGTGCCAGCAGCCCGCTACAGGGTTCGAACACCGGGGAGCTGTTTTTT
cdr3_aa: CASSPLQGSNTGELFF
clone_size: once
j_call: TRBJ2-2
d_call: -
v_call: TRBV7-6

cdr3_nt: TGTGCCAGCAGCTCCCGAAAGGAAGGGGACTATGGCTACACCTTC
cdr3_aa: CASSSRKEGDYGYTF
clone_size: -
j_call: TRBJ1-2
d_call: -
v_call: TRBV7-9

cdr3_nt: TGTGCCACCCGGACGACGATAGTATCCGAGCAGTACTTC
cdr3_aa: CATRTTIVSEQYF
clone_size: -
j_call: TRBJ2-7
d_call: -
v_call: TRBV27

cdr3_nt: TGTGCCATCAGTGAGTCCAGCTATGGCTACACCTTC
cdr3_aa: CAISESSYGYTF
clone_size: -
j_call: TRBJ1-2
d_call: -
v_call: TRBV10-3

cdr3_nt: TGTGCCAGCTCCCTAAGGACTAGCCGAGCGAACAAAGAGACCCAGTACTTC
cdr3_aa: CASSLRTSRANKETQYF
clone_size: -
j_call: TRBJ2-5
d_call: TRBD2
v_call: TRBV18

cdr3_nt: TGCGCCAGCAGCTGGGACCCGGGACGGTTGAACACTGAAGCTTTCTTT
cdr3_aa: CASSWDPGRLNTEAFF
clone_size: -
j_call: TRBJ1-1
d_call: -
v_call: TRBV5-1

cdr3_nt: TGTGCCAGCAGCGGAGTTTGGAACACCGGGGAGCTGTTTTTT
cdr3_aa: CASSGVWNTGELFF
clone_size: -
j_call: TRBJ2-2
d_call: -
v_call: TRBV11-2

cdr3_nt: TGTGCCACCAATCATCGGGAGACCCAGTACTTC
cdr3_aa: CATNHRETQYF
clone_size: -
j_call: TRBJ2-5
d_call: -
v_call: TRBV3-1/TRBV3-2

cdr3_nt: TGCGCCAGCAGCTTGAGTTGGTCCGGGGCCAACGTCCTGACTTTC
cdr3_aa: CASSLSWSGANVLTF
clone_size: -
j_call: TRBJ2-6
d_call: -
v_call: TRBV5-1

cdr3_nt: TGTGCCATCAGTGATAGTACAGGGGTCCACGAGCAGTACTTC
cdr3_aa: CAISDSTGVHEQYF
clone_size: once
j_call: TRBJ2-7
d_call: TRBD1
v_call: TRBV10-3

cdr3_nt: TGCAGTGCTAGGATAAACACTGAAGCTTTCTTT
cdr3_aa: CSARINTEAFF
clone_size: -
j_call: TRBJ1-1
d_call: -
v_call: TRBV20-1

cdr3_nt: TGCGCCAGCAGCTTCGAAACCAGGACATCTTCGGGCTACACCTTC
cdr3_aa: CASSFETRTSSGYTF
clone_size: -
j_call: TRBJ1-2
d_call: -
v_call: TRBV5-1

cdr3_nt: TGTGCCAGCAGCCGAGGGAGCTCCTACAATGAGCAGTTCTTC
cdr3_aa: CASSRGSSYNEQFF
clone_size: -
j_call: TRBJ2-1
d_call: -
v_call: TRBV11-2

cdr3_nt: TGTGCCAGCAGTGAACTGGGAGGAGACGATACGCAGTATTTT
cdr3_aa: CASSELGGDDTQYF
clone_size: -
j_call: TRBJ2-3
d_call: -
v_call: TRBV6-1

cdr3_nt: TGCGCCAGCAGCTTGGTGGGCGGGAGGCCGTCCTCGGGGGAGCAGTACTTC
cdr3_aa: CASSLVGGRPSSGEQYF
clone_size: -
j_call: TRBJ2-7
d_call: TRBD2
v_call: TRBV5-1

cdr3_nt: TGCGCCAGCAGCTTGGTCGGGAGGAGGAGCGAGCAGTTCTTC
cdr3_aa: CASSLVGRRSEQFF
clone_size: -
j_call: TRBJ2-1
d_call: TRBD2
v_call: TRBV5-1

cdr3_nt: TGCGCCAGCAGCTTGGCCGGGACAGGAAACACTGAAGCTTTCTTT
cdr3_aa: CASSLAGTGNTEAFF
clone_size: -
j_call: TRBJ1-1
d_call: TRBD1
v_call: TRBV5-1

cdr3_nt: TGTGCCAGCAGCCCTCGACTAGCGGGAGTTCCCCTGTCCACCTACGAGCAGTACTTC
cdr3_aa: CASSPRLAGVPLSTYEQYF
clone_size: -
j_call: TRBJ2-7
d_call: TRBD2
v_call: TRBV3-1/TRBV3-2

cdr3_nt: TGTGCCAGCAGTACCCCAAAGGAGGTGAACACCGGGGAGCTGTTTTTT
cdr3_aa: CASSTPKEVNTGELFF
clone_size: -
j_call: TRBJ2-2
d_call: -
v_call: TRBV5-6

cdr3_nt: TGTGCCAGCAGCTTGGCCGCGACCGTAAATGGCTACACCTTC
cdr3_aa: CASSLAATVNGYTF
clone_size: once
j_call: TRBJ1-2
d_call: -
v_call: TRBV5-4

cdr3_nt: TGCAGCTCTGGGGACACTGAAGCTTTCTTT
cdr3_aa: CSSGDTEAFF
clone_size: -
j_call: TRBJ1-1
d_call: -
v_call: TRBV29-1

cdr3_nt: TGTGCCAGCAGCCCAGGGAGCACAGATACGCAGTATTTT
cdr3_aa: CASSPGSTDTQYF
clone_size: -
j_call: TRBJ2-3
d_call: -
v_call: TRBV11-2

cdr3_nt: TGTGCCAGCAGTGTGGGGGAAAACCAGCCCCAGCATTTT
cdr3_aa: CASSVGENQPQHF
clone_size: -
j_call: TRBJ1-5
d_call: -
v_call: TRBV6-4

cdr3_nt: TGTGCCAGCAGCACCCGACTAGCGGGAGGAATCCCCCTCAATGAGCAGTTCTTC
cdr3_aa: CASSTRLAGGIPLNEQFF
clone_size: -
j_call: TRBJ2-1
d_call: TRBD2
v_call: TRBV11-2

cdr3_nt: TGTGCCTGGAGTAGACGGGAGCAAGGCGAGCAGTACTTC
cdr3_aa: CAWSRREQGEQYF
clone_size: -
j_call: TRBJ2-7
d_call: -
v_call: TRBV30

cdr3_nt: TGTGCCAGTAGGTCAACCGGGACCGGCAAAAACATTCAGTACTTC
cdr3_aa: CASRSTGTGKNIQYF
clone_size: -
j_call: TRBJ2-4
d_call: -
v_call: TRBV19

cdr3_nt: TGTGCCAGCAGGGGACAGGGGGCCCAGCCCCAGCATTTT
cdr3_aa: CASRGQGAQPQHF
clone_size: -
j_call: TRBJ1-5
d_call: TRBD1
v_call: TRBV6-6

cdr3_nt: TGTGCCAGCAGCGTAGGGAGGGTAAGAAATTCACCCCTCCACTTT
cdr3_aa: CASSVGRVRNSPLHF
clone_size: -
j_call: TRBJ1-6
d_call: -
v_call: TRBV9

cdr3_nt: TGTGCCAGCAGACCTCTAGCGGGGGTTCAAGAGACCCAGTACTTC
cdr3_aa: CASRPLAGVQETQYF
clone_size: -
j_call: TRBJ2-5
d_call: TRBD2
v_call: TRBV6-5

cdr3_nt: TGTGCCAGCAGTTCCCCCGGACTTGCATCTGTGGAGCAGTACTTC
cdr3_aa: CASSSPGLASVEQYF
clone_size: -
j_call: TRBJ2-7
d_call: -
v_call: TRBV28

cdr3_nt: TGTGCCAGCAGTTCCCGGACCGAAAACTATGGCTACACCTTC
cdr3_aa: CASSSRTENYGYTF
clone_size: -
j_call: TRBJ1-2
d_call: -
v_call: TRBV28

cdr3_nt: TGTGCCACCAGCAGAGATGGGGACAGGGCGGGCGAGCAGTACTTC
cdr3_aa: CATSRDGDRAGEQYF
clone_size: -
j_call: TRBJ2-7
d_call: TRBD1
v_call: TRBV15

cdr3_nt: TGTGCCAGCAGTCCATCCCCACCCTACGAGCAGTACTTC
cdr3_aa: CASSPSPPYEQYF
clone_size: -
j_call: TRBJ2-7
d_call: -
v_call: TRBV12-3/TRBV12-4

cdr3_nt: TGTGCCAGCAGCTTAGCACTAGCGGGAGAGACCCAGTACTTC
cdr3_aa: CASSLALAGETQYF
clone_size: -
j_call: TRBJ2-5
d_call: TRBD2
v_call: TRBV11-2

cdr3_nt: TGCGCCAGCAGTGTTGGTGACAGGGACACCGGGGAGCTGTTTTTT
cdr3_aa: CASSVGDRDTGELFF
clone_size: -
j_call: TRBJ2-2
d_call: TRBD1
v_call: TRBV10-1

cdr3_nt: TGTGCCTGGGGACTAGCGGGTACAGATACGCAGTATTTT
cdr3_aa: CAWGLAGTDTQYF
clone_size: once
j_call: TRBJ2-3
d_call: TRBD2
v_call: TRBV30

cdr3_nt: TGTGCCAGCAGCTTATCTGTCCACTCTGGAAACACCATATATTTT
cdr3_aa: CASSLSVHSGNTIYF
clone_size: once
j_call: TRBJ1-3
d_call: -
v_call: TRBV13

cdr3_nt: TGTGCCTGGACCCCTATGGTGGAGACCCAGTACTTC
cdr3_aa: CAWTPMVETQYF
clone_size: -
j_call: TRBJ2-5
d_call: -
v_call: TRBV30

cdr3_nt: TGTGCCAGCAGCTTGGCGAGGGGTCCGAACACTGAAGCTTTCTTT
cdr3_aa: CASSLARGPNTEAFF
clone_size: -
j_call: TRBJ1-1
d_call: -
v_call: TRBV5-4

cdr3_nt: TGTGCCAGCAGCCCTCGTGCCGGGGGAGCCCCCTACGAGCAGTACTTC
cdr3_aa: CASSPRAGGAPYEQYF
clone_size: -
j_call: TRBJ2-7
d_call: -
v_call: TRBV13

cdr3_nt: TGCACCTCCTTGGGAGATGGCTACACCTTC
cdr3_aa: CTSLGDGYTF
clone_size: -
j_call: TRBJ1-2
d_call: -
v_call: TRBV29-1

cdr3_nt: TGTGCCAGCAGTCCCCCCTCGCCAGAGGTGGAAAAACTGTTTTTT
cdr3_aa: CASSPPSPEVEKLFF
clone_size: once
j_call: TRBJ1-4
d_call: -
v_call: TRBV28

cdr3_nt: TGTGCCAGCAGCCAAGAAGGGGCCAGCGAGGAGACCCAGTACTTC
cdr3_aa: CASSQEGASEETQYF
clone_size: -
j_call: TRBJ2-5
d_call: -
v_call: TRBV14

cdr3_nt: TGTGCCAGCAATTGGGGTAGGACTGAAGCTTTCTTT
cdr3_aa: CASNWGRTEAFF
clone_size: -
j_call: TRBJ1-1
d_call: -
v_call: TRBV6-5

cdr3_nt: TGTGCCAGCAGCCAAGCAGCGGGAGTCTCTGAGACCCAGTACTTC
cdr3_aa: CASSQAAGVSETQYF
clone_size: once
j_call: TRBJ2-5
d_call: TRBD2
v_call: TRBV4-2

cdr3_nt: TGTGCCAGCAGGGCAGGGGAAGGGCCCCAGCATTTT
cdr3_aa: CASRAGEGPQHF
clone_size: -
j_call: TRBJ1-5
d_call: -
v_call: TRBV2

cdr3_nt: TGTGCCAGCAGCCGTTCCAGGGGGCGGGGAGATACGCAGTATTTT
cdr3_aa: CASSRSRGRGDTQYF
clone_size: -
j_call: TRBJ2-3
d_call: -
v_call: TRBV21-1

cdr3_nt: TGTGCCAGCAGCCAGTACAGACACGAGCAGTACTTC
cdr3_aa: CASSQYRHEQYF
clone_size: -
j_call: TRBJ2-7
d_call: -
v_call: TRBV14

cdr3_nt: TGTGCCAGTACCACCCGGGACAGTCACTACGAGCAGTACTTC
cdr3_aa: CASTTRDSHYEQYF
clone_size: -
j_call: TRBJ2-7
d_call: TRBD1
v_call: TRBV19

cdr3_nt: TGTGCCAGCAGCCAAGGGCAGGGCGGGGAGCAGTACTTC
cdr3_aa: CASSQGQGGEQYF
clone_size: -
j_call: TRBJ2-7
d_call: -
v_call: TRBV14